Only a few counts were recorded for the clone carrying this T cell receptor (beta chain). Source study methods: Estimates of nucleated cell counts were drawn from the amplification of reference gene primers. Profiling relied on immunoSEQ multiplex PCR, and the TCRdb table lists in-frame clones only, not all of them. V and J calls and clone size are those listed in that table; D and trimming were worked out from the DNA. The sample has 70,000 to 90,000 clones, about 74% seen once. This sample stems from a study of blood T cell repertoires in COVID-19. Study overall: Sample material is recorded as cDNA or gDNA derived from T cells, B-cell-depleted T cells, or PBMCs.

The sequencing input was peripheral blood. The source of this sequence is a human donor with acute or convalescent COVID-19. The donor label of this sample is uncertain.

The CDR3 DNA follows: TGTGCCAGCAGCAAAGGGAGGGACCGAGAAAATAGCACAGATACGCAGTATTTT. This translates into CASSKGRDRENSTDTQYF. The J gene is TRBJ2-3, the V gene TRBV21-1; the table's D call TRBD2 went unverified against the DNA. TRBV21-1 is an annotated pseudogene. The length of the CDR3 is 18 residues.